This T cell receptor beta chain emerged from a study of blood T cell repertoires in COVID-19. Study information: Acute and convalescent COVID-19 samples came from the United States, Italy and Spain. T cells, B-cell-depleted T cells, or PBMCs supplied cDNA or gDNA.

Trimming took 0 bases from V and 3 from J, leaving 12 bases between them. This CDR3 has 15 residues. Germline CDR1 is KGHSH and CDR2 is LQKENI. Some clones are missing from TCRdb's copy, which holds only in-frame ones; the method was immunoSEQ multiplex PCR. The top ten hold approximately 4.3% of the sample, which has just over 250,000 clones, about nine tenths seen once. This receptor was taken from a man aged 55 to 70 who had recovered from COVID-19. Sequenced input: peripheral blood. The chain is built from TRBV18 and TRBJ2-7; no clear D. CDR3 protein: CASSPPSLPIYEQYF. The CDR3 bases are TGTGCCAGCTCACCACCGAGCTTACCGATCTACGAGCAGTACTTC.